Below, 18 T cell receptor beta chains from the same sample are listed, as sequenced in a study of Ad26.COV2.S vaccination and SARS-CoV-2 variants. Treatment meaning: about 20 received Ad26.COV2.S at low or high dose, single or two shots; five or six received placebo; per-sample allocation not given. Sampling took place 63 days after the first vaccine or placebo injection. Sequencing used immunoSEQ multiplex PCR; TCRdb keeps in-frame clones, though not all of them. The sample contains hundreds of thousands of clones, 75% to 95% of which appear only once. Sequenced material: peripheral blood, taken in a trial of Ad26.COV2.S vaccine versus placebo. Receptor source: a person between 18 and 59 years old who received the Ad26.COV2.S COVID-19 vaccine or a placebo.

A note on this clone: Different DNA sequences within this sample yield the same CDR3. The J gene is TRBJ2-2, the V gene TRBV7-2; tentative D call: TRBD2 (5 bases). Germline loops: CDR1 SGHTA, CDR2 FQGNSA. V was pared by 5 bases and J by 2 bases, with 6 bases between. The CDR3 sequence is 13 residues long. CDR3 nucleotides: TGTGCCAGCAGCGGGAGAAACACCGGGGAGCTGTTTTTT. It is translated as CASSGRNTGELFF.

The CDR3 DNA sequence: TGTGCCAGCAGCCCCGGGACAGACGTTTACAATGAGCAGTTCTTC. Amino acids: CASSPGTDVYNEQFF. The V and J genes are TRBV7-6 and TRBJ2-1; 7 bases are shared with TRBD1. Trimming cost V 5 bases and J 4 bases; bases outside gene matches: 8. This CDR3 is 15 amino acids long. Germline lookup yields CDR1 SGHVS and CDR2 FNYEAQ.

Here the CDR3 reads CASSPSLDIMNTEAFF. Written as DNA, the CDR3 is TGTGCCAGCTCACCATCACTTGACATCATGAACACTGAAGCTTTCTTT. The chain joins TRBV18 to TRBJ1-1, with D hard to call. The germline V gene encodes CDR1 KGHSH and CDR2 LQKENI. The germline V and J ends were trimmed by 2 bases and 0 bases, with 13 bases remaining between them. The CDR3 loop spans 16 amino acids.

The chain combines TRBV30 with TRBJ2-5; D unclear. The CDR3 length is 14 residues. In germline, CDR1 is GTSNPN, CDR2 SVGIG (reference sequence). V was trimmed by 0 bases and J by 3 bases, leaving 11 bases between them. This CDR3 reads CAWSVLHGKETQYF. The CDR3 DNA sequence: TGTGCCTGGAGTGTACTGCACGGAAAAGAGACCCAGTACTTC. The whole variable domain, filled in from reference TRBV30 and TRBJ2-5, reads SQTIHQWPATLVQPVGSPLSLECTVEGTSNPNLYWYRQAAGRGLQLLFYSVGIGQISSEVPQNLSASRPQDRQFILSSKKLLLSDSGFYLCAWSVLHGKETQYFGPGTRLLVL.

The chain combines TRBV4-1 with TRBJ1-1; D remains unclear. Germline-derived CDR1 and CDR2 are MGHRA and YSYEKL. CDR3 size: 17 residues. The V end lost 1 base, the J end lost 5 bases, and 20 bases lay between the germline ends. The CDR3 spells CASSQVIGEGAGTEAFF. DNA of the CDR3: TGCGCCAGCAGCCAAGTAATTGGGGAGGGCGCGGGTACTGAAGCTTTCTTT.

The chain joins TRBV29-1 to TRBJ2-3; 10 bases line up with TRBD2. The CDR3 has 18 residues. Germline V CDR1 and CDR2: SQVTM, ANQGSEA. The V segment lost 1 base and the J segment 0 bases; nucleotides outside the gene matches: 10. DNA for the CDR3: TGCAGCGTTGAAGGCCTAGCGGGAGTGGGCCCTAGCACAGATACGCAGTATTTT. It specifies CSVEGLAGVGPSTDTQYF.

This chain uses TRBV19 with TRBJ1-2; 10 bases are shared with TRBD1. Germline trimming cut 3 bases from V and 8 bases from J; bases unmatched to any gene: 6. This CDR3 spans 14 amino acids. CDR1 LNHDA and CDR2 SQIVND come from the germline V gene (reference sequence). The DNA for the CDR3 is TGTGCCAGTAGTATGGGACAGGGGCCCTACGGCTACACCTTC. This gives the protein CASSMGQGPYGYTF.

The CDR3 is CASSEWEGYTEAFF. The CDR3 DNA sequence: TGTGCCAGCAGTGAATGGGAGGGGTACACTGAAGCTTTCTTT. The rearrangement links TRBV6-1 to TRBJ1-1; D is perhaps TRBD1 (5 bases). The CDR3 spans 14 residues. The V gene lost 2 bases and the J gene lost 3 bases, with 10 bases spanning the gap. The V gene's germline CDR1 is MNHNS and CDR2 SASEGT.

This clone was found a few times. This chain uses TRBV7-9 with TRBJ1-2; 8 bases are a match to TRBD1. The CDR3 is 14 residues long. Germline values: CDR1 SEHNR, CDR2 FQNEAQ (reference sequence). J was trimmed by 8 bases and V by 2 bases; bases with no gene match: 7. The CDR3: CASSLTTGVGGYTF. CDR3 coding DNA: TGTGCCAGCAGCTTAACGACAGGGGTCGGAGGCTACACCTTC.

The CDR3 sequence is CSVCTTKPTYNEQFF. The CDR3 DNA follows: TGCAGCGTCTGTACAACCAAACCCACTTACAATGAGCAGTTCTTC. This chain joins TRBV29-1 and TRBJ2-1; D not certain. The CDR3 sequence is 15 residues long. Germline CDR1 SQVTM, CDR2 ANQGSEA. Trimming removed 6 bases from V and 4 bases from J, with 19 bases in between.

The V gene is TRBV15, the J gene TRBJ2-5; 10 bases map to TRBD2. CDR1 is LNHNV, CDR2 YYDKDF, per germline (reference sequence). The CDR3 consists of 16 residues. V trimming: 0 bases; J trimming: 5 bases; junction bases outside the gene matches: 6. This chain's CDR3 is CATSRDWLAGVETQYF. In nucleotides, the CDR3 is TGTGCCACCAGCAGAGATTGGCTAGCGGGAGTTGAGACCCAGTACTTC.

The chain combines TRBV6-2 or TRBV6-3 with TRBJ2-1; D uncertain. Trimming removed 2 bases at V and 5 bases at J, with 4 bases between. CDR1 and CDR2 from the germline V gene are MNHEY and SVGEGT. CDR3 size: 12 residues. The CDR3 loop is CASSYRHNEQFF. In nucleotides, the CDR3 is TGTGCCAGCAGTTACCGGCACAATGAGCAGTTCTTC.

V and J are TRBV6-5 and TRBJ1-1; D possibly corresponds to TRBD1 (5 bases). The CDR3 spans 15 residues. The germline V gene encodes CDR1 MNHEY and CDR2 SVGAGI. V shed 2 bases and J shed 1 base, with 11 bases lying between them. In nucleotides, the CDR3 is TGTGCCAGCAGTTACGGGACGGAGGGGAACACTGAAGCTTTCTTT. The encoded protein is CASSYGTEGNTEAFF.

The rearrangement links TRBV4-3 to TRBJ2-7, with TRBD2 as a possible D gene (5 bases). CDR3 length: 16 amino acids. V was cut by 0 bases and J by 3 bases, with 15 bases left in between. The V gene's germline CDR1 is LGHNA and CDR2 YSLEER. CDR3 amino acids: CASSQDISQRYYEQYF. The CDR3 DNA follows: TGCGCCAGCAGCCAAGATATTTCCCAGCGGTACTACGAGCAGTACTTC.

The chain employs TRBV4-2 and TRBJ2-3; 7 bases fit TRBD1. Germline trimming cut 4 bases from V and 5 bases from J; bases unmatched to any gene: 12. Germline V gene lookup returns CDR1 LGHNA and CDR2 YNFKEQ. The CDR3 has 16 residues. The CDR3 nucleotides are TGTGCCAGCAGCCCCAAAACGGGACAGCAAAGAGATACGCAGTATTTT. It translates to CASSPKTGQQRDTQYF.

The rearrangement links TRBV9 to TRBJ2-7; D may be TRBD2 (5 bases). The CDR3 contains 13 residues. The germline CDR1 and CDR2 sequences are SGDLS and YYNGEE. The V end was cut by 2 bases, the J end by 6 bases, with 12 bases between. CDR3 amino acids: CASSVYGNGEQYF. The CDR3 bases are TGTGCCAGCAGCGTTTACGGGAACGGCGAGCAGTACTTC.

V and J are TRBV6-5 and TRBJ2-3; TRBD1 matches 8 bases. With V trimmed by 2 bases and J by 2 bases, 3 bases remained unmatched. This CDR3 is built from 15 residues. Germline assignment: CDR1 MNHEY and CDR2 SVGAGI. CDR3 protein: CASSYEGQDTDTQYF. The DNA for the CDR3 is TGTGCCAGCAGTTACGAGGGACAGGACACAGATACGCAGTATTTT.

This clone was observed once. The rearrangement links TRBV11-1 to TRBJ2-4; TRBD1 agrees at 7 bases. Germline-derived CDR1 and CDR2 are SGHAT and FQDESV (reference sequence). Trimming took 3 bases from V and 7 from J; bases not matched to a gene: 6. This CDR3 spans 14 amino acids. The DNA for the CDR3 is TGTGCCAGCAGCTTTTCCGGGACAGCCAACATTCAGTACTTC. The encoded protein is CASSFSGTANIQYF.